One sample yielded the 18 T cell receptor beta chains listed below, sequenced in a study of shared clonotypes between healthy human individuals. Only in-frame clones appear in the TCRdb table, and some are missing; sequencing was by immunoSEQ multiplex PCR. The sample carries approximately 980,000 clones, 60% to 85% recorded once. The sequenced material came from memory CD4+ T cells sorted from blood. Subset meaning: CD45RA-negative fraction. These receptors were obtained from a man between 18 and 35 years old in good health.

As to this clone: The junction and the germline gene differ at one end; a read error may be behind it. The DNA of the CDR3 is TGTGTCAGCTCACTTCCATCCGGGGCGAACACTGAAGCTTTCTTT. Its protein is CVSSLPSGANTEAFF. The chain couples TRBV18 to TRBJ1-1; possibly TRBD1 for D (5 bases). This CDR3 comprises 15 residues. Germline CDR1 is KGHSH and CDR2 is LQKENI.

The rearrangement joins TRBV6-1 to TRBJ1-5; possible D gene TRBD1, 5 bases. The germline CDR1 and CDR2 sequences are MNHNS and SASEGT. CDR3 length equals 15 residues. V was pared by 4 bases and J by 1 base, with 11 bases between. In nucleotides, the CDR3 is TGTGCCAGCAGTGGGGGACTTATGAGCAATCAGCCCCAGCATTTT. Amino acids: CASSGGLMSNQPQHF.

This chain links TRBV2 with TRBJ1-5; a weak D match, TRBD1 (6 bases). Germline CDR1 is SNHLY and CDR2 is FYNNEI. V lost 0 bases and J 6 bases, leaving 9 bases between the germline ends. This CDR3 has 14 amino acids. CDR3 protein: CASSEAGAGQPQHF. The CDR3 DNA is TGTGCCAGCAGTGAAGCGGGGGCGGGTCAGCCCCAGCATTTT.

This CDR3 is CAWTGTGSDYTF. The CDR3 DNA is TGTGCCTGGACCGGGACAGGGAGTGACTACACCTTC. This chain connects TRBV30 to TRBJ1-2, with 9 bases matching TRBD1. The CDR3 is 12 amino acids. V lost 4 bases, J lost 10 bases, and 7 bases stayed unmatched. Germline values: CDR1 GTSNPN, CDR2 SVGIG (reference sequence).

This chain links TRBV29-1 with TRBJ2-7; TRBD1 matches 11 bases. V lost 7 bases to trimming and J lost 6 bases; unmatched junction nucleotides: 11. The CDR3 is made up of 14 amino acids. CDR1 is SQVTM and CDR2 is ANQGSEA in the germline V gene. The CDR3 is CSAMKTGTGGEQYF. As DNA, the CDR3 is TGCAGCGCCATGAAAACCGGGACAGGGGGCGAGCAGTACTTC.

The V gene is TRBV25-1, the J gene TRBJ1-1; 9 bases align to TRBD1. Losses at the gene ends were 7 bases for V and 3 bases for J; bases not matched to a gene: 6. The CDR3 length is 14 residues. Germline V gene lookup returns CDR1 MGHDK and CDR2 SYGVNS. In DNA, the CDR3 is TGTGCCAGCATAACAGGGGGCGTTGACACTGAAGCTTTCTTT. It translates to CASITGGVDTEAFF.

Comments on this clone: The sample has other DNA sequences that encode this CDR3 too. V usage is TRBV6-6 and J usage is TRBJ2-5; no clear D. Germline-derived CDR1 and CDR2 are MNHNY and SVGAGI (reference sequence). Trimming pared 0 bases from V and 5 bases from J, leaving 4 bases between. The length of the CDR3 is 12 residues. CDR3 sequence reads: CASSYSVETQYF. The CDR3 nucleotides read TGTGCCAGCAGTTACTCCGTGGAGACCCAGTACTTC.

The CDR3 reads CASSLSGSTSTDTQYF. The DNA of the CDR3 is TGTGCCAGCAGCTTATCGGGGTCAACTAGCACAGATACGCAGTATTTT. The chain joins TRBV11-2 to TRBJ2-3, with D possibly TRBD2 on 5 matching bases. The CDR3 is made up of 16 amino acids. Trimming pared 2 bases from V and 0 bases from J, leaving 12 bases between. Germline V gene data show CDR1 as SGHAT and CDR2 as FQNNGV.

The rearrangement links TRBV6-6 to TRBJ1-5; TRBD1 might be the D (5 bases). The CDR3 spans 14 residues. Germline V gives CDR1 MNHNY, CDR2 SVGAGI (reference sequence). V lost 7 bases and J lost 4, with 14 bases in between. CDR3 nucleotide sequence: TGTGCCAGCAAAGGAAATGAGGGGAATCAGCCCCAGCATTTT. Translated: CASKGNEGNQPQHF.

V usage is TRBV6-1 and J usage is TRBJ1-5; 9 positions agree with TRBD1. The junction had 8 bases not matched to a gene; V was cut back by 7 bases and J by 7 bases. Per the germline V gene, CDR1 is MNHNS and CDR2 is SASEGT. This CDR3 contains 14 residues. The CDR3 here is CASTHTGGRQPQHF. CDR3 DNA: TGTGCCAGCACCCACACAGGGGGCAGGCAGCCCCAGCATTTT.

The chain carries TRBV5-1 and TRBJ2-7, with a tentative D call TRBD2 (5 bases). Germline V gives CDR1 SGHRS, CDR2 YFSETQ. The CDR3 consists of 12 residues. Between the trimmed V and J ends, which lost 4 bases and 0 bases, there was a span of 5 bases. CDR3 sequence reads: CASSGSSYEQYF. As DNA, the CDR3 is TGCGCCAGCAGCGGGAGCTCCTACGAGCAGTACTTC.

The CDR3 DNA reads TGTGCCAGCAGCAACCTCGAACAGACAGGGAACACTGAAGCTTTCTTT. It is translated as CASSNLEQTGNTEAFF. The chain is built from TRBV7-2 and TRBJ1-1; tentatively, D is TRBD1 (6 bases). The CDR3 totals 16 residues. The germline V gene encodes CDR1 SGHTA and CDR2 FQGNSA. With 5 bases removed from V and 1 base from J, the gap between germline ends came to 17 bases.

The V call is TRBV5-6, the J call TRBJ1-5; maybe TRBD1 (5 bases). In germline, CDR1 is SGHDT, CDR2 YYEEEE. Trimming cost V 5 bases and J 4 bases, with 13 bases left between them. The CDR3 length is 14 residues. The CDR3 coding sequence is TGTGCCAGCAGAGGGTGGGGGGGAAATCAGCCCCAGCATTTT. It encodes CASRGWGGNQPQHF.

V gene TRBV5-1 combines with J gene TRBJ1-4, with TRBD1 matching over 8 bases. After removal of 2 bases from V and 2 bases from J, the junction contained 2 bases not matched to a gene. Germline values: CDR1 SGHRS, CDR2 YFSETQ. The CDR3 is 15 residues long. The CDR3 DNA sequence: TGCGCCAGCAGCTTTACAGGGGGGACTAATGAAAAACTGTTTTTT. Translated, it gives CASSFTGGTNEKLFF.

This clone has just a few counts. The V call is TRBV19, the J call TRBJ1-4; D perhaps matches TRBD1 (5 bases). Germline V lookup: CDR1 LNHDA, CDR2 SQIVND (reference sequence). The CDR3 has 15 amino acids. The germline V and J ends were trimmed by 1 base and 3 bases, with 9 bases remaining between them. The CDR3 protein is CASSIAGPPNEKLFF. CDR3 DNA: TGTGCCAGTAGTATAGCGGGGCCGCCTAATGAAAAACTGTTTTTT.

This clone was counted a few times. This chain joins TRBV30 and TRBJ1-6, with 10 bases aligning to TRBD1. Germline V lookup: CDR1 GTSNPN, CDR2 SVGIG (reference sequence). The CDR3 is 16 amino acids. J lost 5 bases, V lost 1 base, and 5 bases had no gene match. The CDR3 here is CAWSGTGTGDNSPLHF. The CDR3 DNA sequence: TGTGCCTGGAGTGGCACCGGGACAGGGGATAATTCACCCCTCCACTTT.

This rearrangement joins TRBV7-8 to TRBJ1-2; D may be TRBD1 (5 bases). This CDR3 has 13 residues. V dropped 5 bases and J dropped 8 bases, with 15 bases sitting between them. Germline V gives CDR1 SGHVS, CDR2 FQNEAQ. The CDR3 loop reads CASSPPIQGGYTF. For the CDR3, the DNA is TGTGCCAGCAGCCCACCGATCCAGGGAGGCTACACCTTC.

The chain has TRBV6-6 and TRBJ2-1, with D uncertain. Between the trimmed V and J ends, which lost 6 bases and 9 bases, there was a span of 12 bases. The germline V gene has CDR1 MNHNY and CDR2 SVGAGI (reference sequence). The CDR3 length is 12 residues. The CDR3 sequence is CASSSTHGEQFF. CDR3 nucleotide sequence: TGTGCCAGCAGCTCCACTCATGGTGAGCAGTTCTTC.